The 8 T cell receptor beta chains presented below share a single source sample, sequenced in a study of T cells after yellow fever vaccination. TCRdb ran MiXCR on the 5' RACE reads and lists one entry per CDR3 protein. The sample yields hundreds of thousands of distinct CDR3 sequences, less than 15% seen once. The source was PBMCs, collected on the day of the yellow fever booster vaccination. Every receptor here comes from a man aged 25 to 40 who received the YFV17D yellow fever vaccine.

J is TRBJ2-7 and V is TRBV5-1; no definite D call. This CDR3 is built from 15 residues. Between the trimmed V and J ends, which lost 0 bases and 4 bases, there was a span of 14 bases. The germline gives CDR1 SGHRS, CDR2 YFSETQ. CDR3 coding DNA: TGCGCCAGCAGCTTGGCCCAACCGCTTGGGTACGAGCAGTACTTC. Protein sequence: CASSLAQPLGYEQYF.

This clonotype was seen only a few times. The genes are TRBV4-3 and TRBJ2-2; D not certain. This CDR3 contains 15 residues. Germline CDR1 is LGHNA and CDR2 is YSLEER. The V end lost 0 bases, the J end lost 6 bases, and 11 bases lay between the germline ends. The CDR3 loop is CASSQERIGPGELFF. DNA for the CDR3: TGCGCCAGCAGCCAAGAAAGGATCGGGCCCGGGGAGCTGTTTTTT.

The chain recombines TRBV7-6 with TRBJ2-1, with unresolved D. Germline V gene sequence: CDR1 SGHVS, CDR2 FNYEAQ. The CDR3 is 15 amino acids. With 5 bases removed from V and 9 bases from J, the gap between germline ends came to 20 bases. CDR3 coding DNA: TGTGCCAGCAGCCCAAACCGGGCCTCTTTGGGTGAGCAGTTCTTC. It encodes CASSPNRASLGEQFF.

The V and J genes are TRBV6-2 or TRBV6-3 and TRBJ2-7, with TRBD2 matching over 9 bases. CDR1 and CDR2 (germline): MNHEY, SVGEGT. The CDR3 has 13 residues. The V segment lost 7 bases and the J segment 6 bases; nucleotides outside the gene matches: 7. This CDR3 reads CASIPAGGGEQYF. The CDR3 DNA reads as TGTGCCAGCATCCCAGCGGGAGGAGGCGAGCAGTACTTC.

Concerning this clonotype: An end of the junction differs from the germline gene, which may be a read error. This rearrangement joins TRBV5-1 to TRBJ1-1; a possible D gene is TRBD1 (5 bases). The CDR3 contains 14 residues. Germline loops: CDR1 SGHRS, CDR2 YFSETQ. CDR3 region: CASSLMTENAEAFF. In DNA form, the CDR3 reads TGCGCCAGCAGCTTGATGACAGAGAACGCTGAAGCTTTCTTT.

The chain's CDR3 is CASSLTGYETQYF. The CDR3 DNA reads as TGTGCCAGCAGCCTGACAGGGTACGAGACCCAGTACTTC. The gene calls are TRBV7-2 and TRBJ2-5; 7 bases align to TRBD1. V lost 5 bases, J lost 5 bases, and 5 bases stayed unmatched. The CDR3 is 13 amino acids. Germline V gene sequence: CDR1 SGHTA, CDR2 FQGNSA.

V gene TRBV7-2 combines with J gene TRBJ2-1; 9 positions agree with TRBD2. The CDR3 loop spans 17 amino acids. Per the germline V gene, CDR1 is SGHTA and CDR2 is FQGNSA. The V and J ends lost 1 base and 6 bases, in that order; junction bases with no gene match: 10. CDR3: CASSLGGGGRAVNEQFF. In DNA, the CDR3 is TGTGCCAGCAGCTTAGGAGGCGGCGGGAGGGCCGTCAATGAGCAGTTCTTC.

This chain links TRBV28 with TRBJ2-5; D is uncertain. This CDR3 spans 15 amino acids. V shed 1 base and J shed 5 bases, with 14 bases lying between them. CDR1 is MDHEN and CDR2 is SYDVKM in the germline V gene. The CDR3 DNA is TGTGCCAGCAGTTTATTAAGTCCGGGCGCGGAGACCCAGTACTTC. Its protein product is CASSLLSPGAETQYF.